The sequence of this TCR beta chain was determined in a study of blood T cell repertoires in COVID-19 (dated by TCRdb to 2018 to 2021). As for the study more broadly: Samples from collaborators originated in the United States, Italy and Spain and spanned both the acute and convalescent phases of COVID-19. The prospective study material was composed of cDNA or gDNA derived from T cells, B-cell-depleted T cells, or PBMCs. The sample metadata nearly always contained a de-identified subject ID, COVID-19 status, age in years and sex. Where available, HLA class I and class II types were obtained from metadata supplied by the sample provider rather than from assay-based typing. Subjects who had been exposed to COVID-19, were actively infected with it, or had recovered from it provided the deeply sampled blood TCRbeta repertoires that made up the dataset. Samples were obtained from the ongoing ImmuneRACE study (first 160 participants) and from about 1,300 subjects provided by 6 global collaborators. The repertoires were released in a freely available public database intended as a resource for research on the immune response to SARS-CoV-2.

Concerning this clone itself: Its antigen is unknown. Base-call qualities are not available, and no considerably larger clone is one nucleotide away.

Measured from the cysteine to the phenylalanine, the CDR3 is 14 residues long. The CDR3 DNA has 42 bases and is translated from base 1. The germline V gene specifies SNHLY as CDR1 and FYNNEI as CDR2. A distance of 15 bases separates the germline ends of V and J, which lose 10 bases and 3 bases respectively. Broader findings and caveats from the paper: Clinical and demographic metadata were provided uncurated, with the amount varying by source and participant.

Each collaborating institution followed its own protocols to collect whole blood in K2EDTA tubes. For TCRbeta analysis, collaborators shipped samples as frozen whole blood, isolated PBMCs, or DNA extracted from either of those sample types. TCRbeta CDR3 regions were amplified from genomic DNA by means of the immunoSEQ Assay, a bias-controlled multiplex PCR. From the authors' description of their analysis: Nucleated cell counts per sample were estimated from amplification of reference gene primers within the assay. Sequence reads were collapsed and filtered to measure the absolute abundance of every unique TCRbeta CDR3 rearrangement. For each sample, productive Simpson clonality was calculated as the square root of Simpson's diversity index over productive rearrangements. TCRdb limited this immuneACCESS table to in-frame rearrangements with V and J called. A share of clones is missing; checked studies link under half to unresolved V genes, and the rest is unexplained. The V and J calls and clone size come from that table; D and trimming were worked out from the DNA. The sample profile shows approximately 82,000 clones; 80% to 90% of them were found once. About 17% of the sample belongs to the ten largest clones.

This sequence originates from an older woman with acute or convalescent COVID-19. Recombination linked TRBV2 to TRBJ2-2; TRBD2 could be the D gene, as 7 bases match. What was sequenced was peripheral blood. The nucleotide sequence reads TGTGCCACCCGGGGGGACACAGACACCGGGGAGCTGTTTTTT. Its translation is CATRGDTDTGELFF.